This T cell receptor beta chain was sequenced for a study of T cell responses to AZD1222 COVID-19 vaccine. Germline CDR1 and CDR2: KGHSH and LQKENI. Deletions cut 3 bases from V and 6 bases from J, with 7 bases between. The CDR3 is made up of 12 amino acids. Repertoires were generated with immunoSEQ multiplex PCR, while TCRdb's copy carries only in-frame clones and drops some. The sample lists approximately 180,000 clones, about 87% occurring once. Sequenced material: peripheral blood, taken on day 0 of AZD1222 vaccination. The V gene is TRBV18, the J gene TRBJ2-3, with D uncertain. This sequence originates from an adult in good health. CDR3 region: CASSPPTDTQYF. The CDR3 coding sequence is TGTGCCAGCTCACCGCCCACCGATACGCAGTATTTT.